This T cell receptor beta chain is drawn from a study of shared clonotypes between healthy human individuals. Overall study findings and caveats: Estimated richness values were generally larger in naive subsets than in memory subsets.

Data came from immunoSEQ multiplex PCR; TCRdb stores just in-frame clones and leaves some out. This table has about 2 million clones, about 95% appearing once. Concerning this clone itself: Its antigen is not known.

The CDR3 totals 16 residues. V lost 2 bases, J lost 3 bases, and 17 bases lay in between. Germline V gene sequence: CDR1 MNHNY, CDR2 SVGAGI (reference sequence). CD45RO-negative, CCR7-selected cells formed the naive CD8 fraction, which excluded terminally differentiated effector memory CD45RA+ cells. The genes are TRBV6-6 and TRBJ2-7, with D unresolved. The sequencing sample was made of naive CD8+ T cells sorted from blood. The source of this sequence is a man younger than 30 in good health. CDR3 bases: TGTGCCAGCAGTTACGATTGGGCAGGCTCTTTCTACGAGCAGTACTTC. This sequence encodes CASSYDWAGSFYEQYF.